This T cell receptor beta chain was observed in a study of blood T cell repertoires in COVID-19. Trimming left V 1 base short and J 0 bases short, with 10 bases between. The CDR3 has 16 residues. Germline V gene lookup returns CDR1 LNHNV and CDR2 YYDKDF (reference sequence). Some clones are missing from TCRdb's copy, which holds only in-frame ones; the method was immunoSEQ multiplex PCR. The sample has under 200,000 clones, under 80% seen once. The source material was peripheral blood. The TCR was taken from a woman older than 75 with acute or convalescent COVID-19. The chain has TRBV15 and TRBJ2-4; D uncertain. The CDR3 sequence: CATSRVRVLAKNIQYF. The CDR3 bases are TGTGCCACCAGCAGAGTCCGAGTTCTAGCCAAAAACATTCAGTACTTC.